One sample yielded the 10 T cell receptor beta chains listed below, sequenced in a study of CD8 T cells in ankylosing spondylitis. TCRdb reprocessed the 5' RACE reads with MiXCR, giving one entry per CDR3 protein. The profile covers almost 250,000 distinct CDR3 sequences, with 30% to 40% appearing a single time and approximately 4.4% taken by the ten largest. Material for sequencing was blood, either unsorted or a sorted T cell fraction (not recorded which). The receptors stem from a male donor with ankylosing spondylitis or in good health (not recorded which).

This clonotype was seen only a few times. The rearrangement joins TRBV4-1 to TRBJ2-5; D tentatively reads TRBD1 or TRBD2 (5 bases each). The CDR3 spans 15 residues. Germline V gene sequence: CDR1 MGHRA, CDR2 YSYEKL. The V end was cut by 3 bases, the J end by 2 bases, with 13 bases between. The CDR3 DNA reads as TGCGCCAGCAGCCACGGCGAGGGGCCTCAAGAGACCCAGTACTTC. Protein product: CASSHGEGPQETQYF.

The sample holds a few counts of this clonotype. The chain employs TRBV20-1 and TRBJ1-5; D call uncertain. Germline assignment: CDR1 DFQATT and CDR2 SNEGSKA (reference sequence). V was cut by 3 bases and J by 1 base, with 7 bases left in between. The CDR3 totals 13 residues. The CDR3, as DNA: TGCAGTGCTAGGTTGAGCAGCAATCAGCCCCAGCATTTT. Translation gives CSARLSSNQPQHF.

This chain links TRBV30 with TRBJ1-5, with a weak D call TRBD1 (5 bases). V dropped 0 bases and J dropped 0 bases, with 12 bases sitting between them. Germline V gene sequence: CDR1 GTSNPN, CDR2 SVGIG (reference sequence). The CDR3 is 16 amino acids. The CDR3 DNA reads as TGTGCCTGGAGTGTACGGGGGACCCGTAGCAATCAGCCCCAGCATTTT. It codes for CAWSVRGTRSNQPQHF.

This sequence joins TRBV7-2 and TRBJ2-1, with 10 bases lining up with TRBD1. V was clipped by 5 bases and J by 3 bases; unmatched bases: 10. The CDR3 contains 17 residues. Germline V gives CDR1 SGHTA, CDR2 FQGNSA. In DNA form, the CDR3 reads TGTGCCAGCAGCGACCGGGACAGGGGACCCCGCTACAATGAGCAGTTCTTC. This encodes CASSDRDRGPRYNEQFF.

This clonotype was seen a few times. The rearrangement uses TRBV5-1 and TRBJ1-2; D is unresolved. This CDR3 has 15 amino acids. Looked up from germline, CDR1 is SGHRS and CDR2 is YFSETQ. V gave up 3 bases and J gave up 6 bases, with 18 bases separating them. CDR3 coding DNA: TGCGCCAGCAGCTGGGGAGAGTGGGATACCCATGGCTACACCTTC. Translating gives CASSWGEWDTHGYTF.

This clonotype was detected a few times. The chain carries TRBV10-3 and TRBJ2-3; 11 bases line up with TRBD2. V shed 5 bases, J shed 5 bases, and the junction held 6 bases outside the gene matches. The CDR3 extends over 15 amino acids. CDR1 is ENHRY and CDR2 is SYGVKD in the germline V gene. CDR3 nucleotide sequence: TGTGCCATCAGTTCACTAGCGGGGGAGGGAGATACGCAGTATTTT. As protein: CAISSLAGEGDTQYF.

This clonotype has just a few counts. The chain employs TRBV6-1 and TRBJ2-3, with 8 bases aligning to TRBD1. From germline, CDR1 is MNHNS and CDR2 SASEGT. Germline trimming cut 3 bases from V and 4 bases from J; bases unmatched to any gene: 6. CDR3 length: 15 amino acids. The CDR3 spells CASSDRQGAPDTQYF. DNA for the CDR3: TGTGCCAGCAGTGATAGGCAGGGGGCTCCAGATACGCAGTATTTT.

Regarding this clonotype: A read error may be the cause here, since a much bigger clone is one base away. The rearrangement links TRBV29-1 to TRBJ1-1, with D uncertain. The V gene lost 6 bases and the J gene lost 4 bases, with 15 bases spanning the gap. The germline CDR1 and CDR2 sequences are SQVTM and ANQGSEA. This CDR3 is 13 amino acids long. CDR3 DNA sequence: TGCAGCGTGACCCCGGGTACGGGCACTGAAGCTTTCTTT. Translating it yields CSVTPGTGTEAFF.

The V and J genes are TRBV4-1 and TRBJ2-1; TRBD2 matches at 13 bases. The germline CDR1 and CDR2 sequences are MGHRA and YSYEKL. The CDR3 spans 15 residues. The trim removed 1 base at V and 8 bases at J, leaving 2 bases unmatched. CDR3 coding DNA: TGCGCCAGCAGCCAAGGGACTAGCGGGGGTGATGAGCAGTTCTTC. As protein: CASSQGTSGGDEQFF.

This clonotype has only a few counts. The chain uses TRBV20-1 and TRBJ2-7; 8 bases are shared with TRBD2. Trimming cost V 6 bases and J 3 bases; bases outside gene matches: 16. Germline V lookup: CDR1 DFQATT, CDR2 SNEGSKA (reference sequence). The CDR3 is 16 amino acids. Here the CDR3 DNA reads TGCAGTGCCCTGAGCGCGGGGGGACCTTCTCTCTACGAGCAGTACTTC. Translation: CSALSAGGPSLYEQYF.